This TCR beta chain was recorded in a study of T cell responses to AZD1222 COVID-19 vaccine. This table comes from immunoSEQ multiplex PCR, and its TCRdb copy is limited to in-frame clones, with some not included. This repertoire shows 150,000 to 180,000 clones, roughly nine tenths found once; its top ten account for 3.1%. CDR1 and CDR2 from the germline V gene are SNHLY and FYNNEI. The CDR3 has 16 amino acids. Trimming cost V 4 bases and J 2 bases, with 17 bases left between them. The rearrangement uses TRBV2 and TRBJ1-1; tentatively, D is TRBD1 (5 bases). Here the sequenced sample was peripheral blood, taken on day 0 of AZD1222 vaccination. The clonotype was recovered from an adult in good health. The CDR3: CASSARRDSPNTEAFF. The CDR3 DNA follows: TGTGCCAGCAGTGCTCGGAGGGACTCGCCTAACACTGAAGCTTTCTTT.